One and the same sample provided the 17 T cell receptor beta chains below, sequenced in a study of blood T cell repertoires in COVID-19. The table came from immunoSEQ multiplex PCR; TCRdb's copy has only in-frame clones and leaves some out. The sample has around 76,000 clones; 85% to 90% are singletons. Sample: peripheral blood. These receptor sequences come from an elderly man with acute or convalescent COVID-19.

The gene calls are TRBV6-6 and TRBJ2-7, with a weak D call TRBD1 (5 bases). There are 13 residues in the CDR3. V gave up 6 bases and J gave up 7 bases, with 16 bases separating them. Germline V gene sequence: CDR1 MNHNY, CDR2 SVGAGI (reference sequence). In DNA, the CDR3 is TGTGCCAGCAGCCCAGACAGTTTTGGGGAGCAGTACTTC. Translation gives CASSPDSFGEQYF.

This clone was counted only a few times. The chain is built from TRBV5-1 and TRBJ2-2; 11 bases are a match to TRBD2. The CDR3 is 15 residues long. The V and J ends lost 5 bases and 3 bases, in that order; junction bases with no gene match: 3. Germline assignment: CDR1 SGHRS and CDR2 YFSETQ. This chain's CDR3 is CASRGTSGHTGELFF. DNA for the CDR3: TGCGCCAGCAGGGGGACTAGCGGTCACACCGGGGAGCTGTTTTTT.

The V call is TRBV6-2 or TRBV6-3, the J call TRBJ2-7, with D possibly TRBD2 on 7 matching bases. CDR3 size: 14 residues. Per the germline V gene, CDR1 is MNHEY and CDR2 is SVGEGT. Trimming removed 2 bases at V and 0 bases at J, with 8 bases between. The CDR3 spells CASSYGGASYEQYF. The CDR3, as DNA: TGTGCCAGCAGTTACGGGGGGGCCTCCTACGAGCAGTACTTC.

CDR3 loop: CASTNPLRRRAGELFF. In DNA, the CDR3 is TGCGCCAGCACCAACCCTCTCCGAAGGAGGGCCGGGGAGCTGTTTTTT. The V call is TRBV5-1, the J call TRBJ2-2; a possible D gene is TRBD2 (6 bases). CDR1 and CDR2 from the germline V gene are SGHRS and YFSETQ. The CDR3 has 16 residues. Trimming shortened V by 6 bases and J by 6 bases, and 21 bases separated the two germline ends.

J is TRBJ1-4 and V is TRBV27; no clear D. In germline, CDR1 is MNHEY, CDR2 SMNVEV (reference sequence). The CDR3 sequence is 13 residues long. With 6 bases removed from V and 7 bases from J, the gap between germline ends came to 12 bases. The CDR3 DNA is TGTGCCAGCAGCCGCTCCTCAGTTGAAAAACTGTTTTTT. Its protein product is CASSRSSVEKLFF.

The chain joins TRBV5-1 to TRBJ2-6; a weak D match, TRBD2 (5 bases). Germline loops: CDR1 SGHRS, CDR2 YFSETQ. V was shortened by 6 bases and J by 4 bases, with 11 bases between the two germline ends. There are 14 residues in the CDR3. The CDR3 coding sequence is TGCGCCAGCACTGAGGGATCGGGGGCCAACGTCCTGACTTTC. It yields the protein CASTEGSGANVLTF.

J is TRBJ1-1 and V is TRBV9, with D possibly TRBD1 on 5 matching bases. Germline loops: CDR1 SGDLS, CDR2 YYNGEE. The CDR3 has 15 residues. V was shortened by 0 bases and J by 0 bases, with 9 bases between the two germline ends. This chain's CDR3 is CASSVGWGMNTEAFF. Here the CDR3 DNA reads TGTGCCAGCAGCGTAGGATGGGGCATGAACACTGAAGCTTTCTTT.

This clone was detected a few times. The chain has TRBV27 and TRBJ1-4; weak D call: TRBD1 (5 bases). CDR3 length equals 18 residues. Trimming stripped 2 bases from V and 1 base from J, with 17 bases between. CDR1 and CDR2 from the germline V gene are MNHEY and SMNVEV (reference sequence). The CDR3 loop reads CASSLGAPGFRTNEKLFF. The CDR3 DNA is TGTGCCAGCAGTTTAGGGGCGCCCGGGTTCAGAACTAATGAAAAACTGTTTTTT.

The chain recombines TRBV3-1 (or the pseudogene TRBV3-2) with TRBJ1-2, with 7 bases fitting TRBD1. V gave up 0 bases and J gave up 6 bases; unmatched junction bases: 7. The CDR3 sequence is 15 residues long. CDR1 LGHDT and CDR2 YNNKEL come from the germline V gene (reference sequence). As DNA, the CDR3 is TGTGCCAGCAGCCAAGATCATCGCAGGGGGGATGGCTACACCTTC. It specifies CASSQDHRRGDGYTF.

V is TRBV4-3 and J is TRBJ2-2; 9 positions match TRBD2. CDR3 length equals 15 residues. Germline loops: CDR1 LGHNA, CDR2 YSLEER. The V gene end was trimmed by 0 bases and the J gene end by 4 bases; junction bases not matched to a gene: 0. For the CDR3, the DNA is TGCGCCAGCAGCCAAGAGACTAGCGGCACCGGGGAGCTGTTTTTT. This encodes CASSQETSGTGELFF.

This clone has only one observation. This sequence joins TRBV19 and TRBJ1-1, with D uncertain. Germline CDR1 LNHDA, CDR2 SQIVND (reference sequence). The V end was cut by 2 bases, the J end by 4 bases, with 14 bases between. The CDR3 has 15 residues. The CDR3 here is CASSITAHGSTEAFF. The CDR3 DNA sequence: TGTGCCAGTAGTATAACAGCTCATGGGAGCACTGAAGCTTTCTTT.

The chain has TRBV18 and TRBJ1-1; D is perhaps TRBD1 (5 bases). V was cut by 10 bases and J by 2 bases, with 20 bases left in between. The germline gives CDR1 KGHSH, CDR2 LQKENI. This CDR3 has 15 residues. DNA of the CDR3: TGTGCCACCTCGGGACTCCGCGATATTAACACTGAAGCTTTCTTT. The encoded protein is CATSGLRDINTEAFF.

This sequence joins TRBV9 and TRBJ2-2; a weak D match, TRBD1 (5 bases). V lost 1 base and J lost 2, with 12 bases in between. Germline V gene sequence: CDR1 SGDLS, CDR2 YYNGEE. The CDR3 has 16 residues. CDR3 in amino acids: CASSVQGLPNTGELFF. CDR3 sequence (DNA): TGTGCCAGCAGCGTACAGGGTCTTCCTAACACCGGGGAGCTGTTTTTT.

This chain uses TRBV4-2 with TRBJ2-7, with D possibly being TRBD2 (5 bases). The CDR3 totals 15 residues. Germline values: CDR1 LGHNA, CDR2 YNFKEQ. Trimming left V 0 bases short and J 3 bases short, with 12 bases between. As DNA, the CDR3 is TGTGCCAGCAGCCAAGACCGTGAGGGTCTCTACGAGCAGTACTTC. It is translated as CASSQDREGLYEQYF.

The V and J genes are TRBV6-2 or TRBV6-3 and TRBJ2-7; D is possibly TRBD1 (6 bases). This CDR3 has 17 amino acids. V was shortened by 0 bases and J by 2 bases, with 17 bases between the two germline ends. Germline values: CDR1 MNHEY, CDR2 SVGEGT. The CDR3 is CASSYSPNRAQPYEQYF. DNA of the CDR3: TGTGCCAGCAGTTACTCCCCAAACAGGGCCCAACCCTACGAGCAGTACTTC.

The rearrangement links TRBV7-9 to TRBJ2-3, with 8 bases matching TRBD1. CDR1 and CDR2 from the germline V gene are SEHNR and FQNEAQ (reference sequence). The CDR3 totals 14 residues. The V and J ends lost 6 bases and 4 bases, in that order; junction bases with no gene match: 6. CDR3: CASSPGQGADTQYF. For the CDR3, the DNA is TGTGCCAGCAGTCCCGGACAGGGAGCAGATACGCAGTATTTT.

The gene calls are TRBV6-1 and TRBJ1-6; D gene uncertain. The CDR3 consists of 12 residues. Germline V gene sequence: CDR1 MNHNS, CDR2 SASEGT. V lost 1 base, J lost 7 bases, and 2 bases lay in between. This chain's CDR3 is CASSEVNSPLHF. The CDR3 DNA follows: TGTGCCAGCAGTGAAGTAAATTCACCCCTCCACTTT.